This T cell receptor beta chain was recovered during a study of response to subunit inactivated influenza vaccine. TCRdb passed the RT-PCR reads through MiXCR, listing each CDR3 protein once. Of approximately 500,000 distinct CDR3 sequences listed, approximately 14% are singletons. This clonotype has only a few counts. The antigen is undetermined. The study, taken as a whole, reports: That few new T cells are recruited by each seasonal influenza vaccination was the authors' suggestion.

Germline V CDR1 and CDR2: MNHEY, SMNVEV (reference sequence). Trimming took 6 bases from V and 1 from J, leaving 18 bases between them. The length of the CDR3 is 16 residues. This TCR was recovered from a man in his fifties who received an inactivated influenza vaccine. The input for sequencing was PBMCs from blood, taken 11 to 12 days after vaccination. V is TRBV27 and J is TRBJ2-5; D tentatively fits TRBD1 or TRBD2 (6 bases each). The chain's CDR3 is CASSHGGPGFQETQYF. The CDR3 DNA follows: TGTGCCAGCAGCCACGGGGGCCCCGGCTTCCAAGAGACCCAGTACTTC.